The 13 T cell receptor beta chains below were found in one sample sequenced in a study of T cell responses to AZD1222 COVID-19 vaccine. Here immunoSEQ multiplex PCR was the method, and the copy in TCRdb shows in-frame clones only, minus some. The sample includes 170,000 or so clones, 90% of them seen just once. This specimen was peripheral blood, taken on day 0 of AZD1222 vaccination. These receptors all stem from an adult in good health.

The chain joins TRBV6-2 or TRBV6-3 to TRBJ2-2, with 9 bases aligning to TRBD1. The CDR3 is 13 residues long. Germline values: CDR1 MNHEY, CDR2 SVGEGT. J lost 5 bases, V lost 5 bases, and 0 bases had no gene match. The chain's CDR3 is CASSDRGTGELFF. CDR3 in DNA: TGTGCCAGCAGTGACAGGGGGACCGGGGAGCTGTTTTTT.

The count of this clone is one. The chain recombines TRBV15 with TRBJ1-3, with unresolved D. The CDR3 contains 13 residues. V was pared by 4 bases and J by 4 bases, with 8 bases between. Germline V gives CDR1 LNHNV, CDR2 YYDKDF (reference sequence). Here the CDR3 DNA reads TGTGCCACCAGCACTAACCCAGGAAACACCATATATTTT. It encodes CATSTNPGNTIYF.

This chain connects TRBV7-9 to TRBJ2-7, with D possibly being TRBD1 (6 bases). CDR3 size: 14 residues. Trimming shortened V by 4 bases and J by 7 bases, and 17 bases separated the two germline ends. Germline CDR1 and CDR2: SEHNR and FQNEAQ (reference sequence). The CDR3 protein is CASSSSGHDVEQYF. The CDR3 nucleotides read TGTGCCAGCAGCTCGTCGGGACACGACGTTGAGCAGTACTTC. Looking up the rest from reference TRBV7-9 and TRBJ2-7 gives the full variable domain: DTGVSQNPRHKITKRGQNVTFRCDPISEHNRLYWYRQTLGQGPEFLTYFQNEAQLEKSRLLSDRFSAERPKGSFSTLEIQRTEQGDSAMYLCASSSSGHDVEQYFGPGTRLTVT.

The CDR3 coding sequence is TGTGCCAGTAGTATAGTAGGGACCTACACTGAAGCTTTCTTT. This encodes CASSIVGTYTEAFF. The rearrangement uses TRBV19 and TRBJ1-1, with TRBD1 as a possible D gene (5 bases). V was clipped by 1 base and J by 3 bases, with 9 bases between them. The germline gives CDR1 LNHDA, CDR2 SQIVND (reference sequence). CDR3 length: 14 amino acids.

The J gene is TRBJ2-1, the V gene TRBV7-2; 15 bases are shared with TRBD2. From germline, CDR1 is SGHTA and CDR2 FQGNSA. This CDR3 region has 16 residues. V lost 5 bases to trimming and J lost 6 bases; unmatched junction nucleotides: 5. The CDR3 DNA reads TGTGCCAGCAGCACCCGGACTAGCGGGGGGGGCAATGAGCAGTTCTTC. It encodes CASSTRTSGGGNEQFF.

As concerns this clone: The sample holds other DNA sequences that translate to the same CDR3. This chain connects TRBV2 to TRBJ1-1, with 7 bases matching TRBD1. The germline gives CDR1 SNHLY, CDR2 FYNNEI. There are 13 residues in the CDR3. V shed 6 bases, J shed 2 bases, and the junction held 3 bases outside the gene matches. The CDR3: CASSGDRNTEAFF. The CDR3 DNA is TGTGCCAGCAGCGGGGACAGAAACACTGAAGCTTTCTTT.

This clone was recorded only once. The genes are TRBV15 and TRBJ2-7; D is undetermined. This CDR3 is built from 14 residues. The V end was cut by 0 bases, the J end by 7 bases, with 13 bases between. Germline assignment: CDR1 LNHNV and CDR2 YYDKDF (reference sequence). CDR3 amino acids: CATSREGSIMEQYF. The CDR3 nucleotides are TGTGCCACCAGCAGAGAGGGATCAATCATGGAGCAGTACTTC.

The chain combines TRBV5-1 with TRBJ2-1, with 10 bases fitting TRBD2. Germline V gene lookup returns CDR1 SGHRS and CDR2 YFSETQ. Losses at the gene ends were 7 bases for V and 15 bases for J; bases not matched to a gene: 25. The CDR3 runs to 17 residues. The CDR3 region is CASSPWETSSGGFGRFF. CDR3 DNA sequence: TGCGCCAGCTCCCCCTGGGAGACCTCTAGCGGGGGATTCGGGAGGTTCTTC.

This clone was counted between two and nine times. CDR3 nucleotides: TGTGCCAGCAGCTTTTATTCGGGGGGTCGGCTCAATCAGCCCCAGCATTTT. Its protein is CASSFYSGGRLNQPQHF. The rearrangement joins TRBV5-6 to TRBJ1-5; maybe TRBD1 (5 bases). This CDR3 has 17 amino acids. Trimming cost V 2 bases and J 3 bases, with 18 bases left between them. Germline V lookup: CDR1 SGHDT, CDR2 YYEEEE.

The chain combines TRBV6-6 with TRBJ1-4, with TRBD1 matching 10 bases. J was trimmed by 8 bases and V by 5 bases; bases with no gene match: 14. CDR1 and CDR2 from the germline V gene are MNHNY and SVGAGI (reference sequence). CDR3 length equals 17 residues. CDR3 residues: CASSRRARQGAGEKLFF. The CDR3 DNA sequence: TGTGCCAGCAGTCGCAGAGCCCGACAGGGGGCCGGGGAAAAACTGTTTTTT.

The chain combines TRBV3-1 (or the pseudogene TRBV3-2) with TRBJ1-6; TRBD1 matches 7 bases. The ends lost 7 bases at V and 10 bases at J; junction bases unmatched: 16. Germline V gene lookup returns CDR1 LGHDT and CDR2 YNNKEL (reference sequence). The CDR3 is 16 amino acids. Here the CDR3 reads CASTATGTIAGSPLHF. The CDR3 coding sequence is TGTGCCAGCACAGCGACAGGGACGATCGCAGGATCACCCCTCCACTTT.

The chain has TRBV10-3 and TRBJ2-1; D ambiguous. The CDR3 runs 11 residues. Germline CDR1 is ENHRY and CDR2 is SYGVKD. Deletions cut 7 bases from V and 7 bases from J, with 8 bases between. The CDR3 sequence is CAINAANEQFF. CDR3 coding DNA: TGTGCCATCAACGCAGCGAATGAGCAGTTCTTC.

The chain is built from TRBV15 and TRBJ1-2, with D uncertain. Between the trimmed V and J ends, which lost 2 bases and 5 bases, there was a span of 9 bases. CDR1 and CDR2 from the germline V gene are LNHNV and YYDKDF (reference sequence). The CDR3 is 13 amino acids. CDR3 sequence reads: CATSRSKGYGYTF. CDR3 DNA sequence: TGTGCCACCAGCAGATCAAAAGGGTATGGCTACACCTTC.